This T cell receptor (beta chain) was captured by sequencing in a study (dated by TCRdb to 2016 to 2017). Measured from the cysteine to the phenylalanine, the CDR3 is 13 residues long. The sequence is cut down to CDR3 DNA, 39 bases in frame from base 1. The junction shows trimming of 1 base on V and 0 bases on J, plus 5 bases between the germline ends. In the germline V gene, CDR1 corresponds to SQVTM and CDR2 to ANQGSEA. The library was obtained by RT-PCR. TCRdb lists the instrument as Illumina MiSeq. TCRdb's own reprocessing of the public reads used fastp at Q25 and MiXCR and kept productive beta chains. Rows with a matching CDR3 protein are joined into one entry that keeps the most common DNA and genes. The sample includes almost 700,000 distinct CDR3 sequences, with approximately 15% observed a single time. The ten biggest clones cover 3.6% of the sample. In its sample, this clonotype was seen many times. Its binding antigen is unknown. One base away there is no much larger clone; base qualities are not given.

The sequenced sample was memory CD4+ T cells from blood. Recombination connected TRBV29-1 to TRBJ2-3; the D gene cannot be named for sure. This receptor was identified in a female donor in good health, serving as a healthy control. The nucleotide sequence reads TGCAGCGTTGAAGCCCCCAGCACAGATACGCAGTATTTT. The translation is CSVEAPSTDTQYF.